Presented here are 8 T cell receptor beta chains from one specimen sequenced in a study of T cells in localized non-small cell lung cancer. Sequencing was performed with immunoSEQ multiplex PCR; in TCRdb, only in-frame clones are kept and a portion is missing. The sample has about 3,200 clones, around 30% seen once; the top ten hold roughly 9%. This material consisted of normal lung tissue next to the tumor, taken before any cancer treatment. The receptor set was obtained from a woman between 35 and 75 years old with stage I lung adenocarcinoma.

The chain combines TRBV30 with TRBJ2-2, with D tentatively TRBD2 (6 bases). The V end was cut by 7 bases, the J end by 5 bases, with 17 bases between. Per the germline V gene, CDR1 is GTSNPN and CDR2 is SVGIG (reference sequence). The CDR3 length is 14 residues. DNA of the CDR3: TGTGCCTTCTACCGAGCGGGCGGGACCGGGGAGCTGTTTTTT. It encodes CAFYRAGGTGELFF.

This chain joins TRBV30 and TRBJ1-4; 7 bases fit TRBD1. V dropped 4 bases and J dropped 7; count of bases not matched to a gene: 9. The CDR3 sequence is 14 residues long. The germline CDR1 and CDR2 sequences are GTSNPN and SVGIG (reference sequence). Here the CDR3 reads CAWTVTGLSEKLFF. Here the CDR3 DNA reads TGTGCCTGGACCGTGACAGGGTTGAGTGAAAAACTGTTTTTT.

The chain has TRBV6-8 and TRBJ1-1; D gene unclear. The CDR3 totals 14 residues. Germline CDR1 is MNHGY and CDR2 is SAAAGT. Trimming took 7 bases from V and 0 from J, leaving 12 bases between them. The CDR3 here is CASTFGAVNTEAFF. Written as DNA, the CDR3 is TGTGCCAGCACCTTCGGTGCGGTGAACACTGAAGCTTTCTTT.

This chain connects TRBV18 to TRBJ2-7; unclear D gene. The CDR3 spans 14 residues. The V and J ends lost 0 bases and 3 bases respectively, with 9 bases between them. CDR1 is KGHSH, CDR2 LQKENI, per germline. The CDR3 region has the DNA TGTGCCAGCTCACCACCCGGCCTCTACTACGAGCAGTACTTC. This translates into CASSPPGLYYEQYF. The variable domain in full, with the rest retrieved from reference TRBV18 and TRBJ2-7, is NAGVMQNPRHLVRRRGQEARLRCSPMKGHSHVYWYRQLPEEGLKFMVYLQKENIIDESGMPKERFSAEFPKEGPSILRIQQVVRGDSAAYFCASSPPGLYYEQYFGPGTRLTVT.

This clone was seen only a few times. V is TRBV6-7 and J is TRBJ2-3; D is undetermined. Being an ORF, TRBV6-7 has a function that is uncertain. V was trimmed by 8 bases and J by 1 base, leaving 19 bases between them. The CDR3 runs to 16 residues. CDR3 protein: CASGITSPIGTDTQYF. The CDR3 nucleotides read TGTGCCAGCGGGATTACTTCGCCGATTGGCACAGATACGCAGTATTTT.

This clone was seen more than once but under ten times. The chain employs TRBV2 and TRBJ2-4; 10 nucleotides align to TRBD2. This CDR3 has 14 residues. V dropped 5 bases and J dropped 14; count of bases not matched to a gene: 12. Germline V gene lookup returns CDR1 SNHLY and CDR2 FYNNEI. CDR3 region: CASSPPTGTSDKYF. CDR3 bases: TGTGCCAGCAGTCCCCCTACCGGGACTAGCGATAAGTACTTC.

This clone qualifies as medium-sized. V gene TRBV11-3 combines with J gene TRBJ2-7, with D possibly matching TRBD1 (6 bases). The CDR3 has 14 amino acids. The V and J ends lost 3 bases and 2 bases respectively, with 11 bases between them. Germline V gives CDR1 SGHNT, CDR2 YENEEA. The CDR3 DNA reads as TGTGCCAGCAGCTTGGGGCAGGGGACCTACGAGCAGTACTTC. It translates to CASSLGQGTYEQYF.

The sample holds a few counts of this clone. The gene calls are TRBV7-6 and TRBJ2-1; tentative D call: TRBD2 (5 bases). Trimming shortened V by 1 base and J by 4 bases, and 11 bases separated the two germline ends. Germline V gene data show CDR1 as SGHVS and CDR2 as FNYEAQ. The CDR3 consists of 15 residues. In DNA form, the CDR3 reads TGTGCCAGCAGCTTAGGGGCCGGGGATTACAATGAGCAGTTCTTC. This gives the protein CASSLGAGDYNEQFF. Full variable domain (rest looked up from reference TRBV7-6 and TRBJ2-1): GAGVSQSPRYKVTKRGQDVALRCDPISGHVSLYWYRQALGQGPEFLTYFNYEAQQDKSGLPNDRFSAERPEGSISTLTIQRTEQRDSAMYRCASSLGAGDYNEQFFGPGTRLTVL.